Only a few counts were recorded for the clone carrying this T cell receptor (beta chain). Its specificity is unknown. Trimming pared 4 bases from V and 4 bases from J, leaving 10 bases between. CDR1 is LGHDT and CDR2 is YNNKEL in the germline V gene (reference sequence). This CDR3 has 14 amino acids. The data stem from a study of CD8 T cells in ankylosing spondylitis. Making the TCR beta libraries involved quantitative 5'-RACE with molecular barcodes. One entry per CDR3 protein results from TCRdb running MiXCR on the 5' RACE reads. The data contain fewer than 500,000 distinct CDR3 sequences, 20% to 25% of them singletons. Findings and caveats of the study: Seemingly characteristic of ankylosing spondylitis blood was a TCR beta motif consisting of several highly homologous variants. Disease-associated clones were CD8+ and fairly uncommon in peripheral blood. Prior work had noted some motif variants in reactive arthritis blood and synovial fluid. Within matched ankylosing spondylitis synovial fluid, disease-linked clones were reportedly significantly enriched.

Input material: blood, either unsorted or a sorted T cell fraction (not recorded which). The clonotype was recovered from a male donor with ankylosing spondylitis. The chain carries TRBV3-1 and TRBJ2-2; no definite D call. The CDR3 nucleotides read TGTGCCAGCAGCCTCCTCTCGGGCACCGGGGAGCTGTTTTTT. Translated: CASSLLSGTGELFF.